This T cell receptor (beta chain) was profiled in a study of CD8 T cells in Susac syndrome. Germline V gene lookup returns CDR1 SQVTM and CDR2 ANQGSEA. V gave up 7 bases and J gave up 0 bases, with 18 bases separating them. The CDR3 has 15 amino acids. The authors sequenced TCR beta from blood CD8+ and CD4+ T cells. In contrast to the negatively isolated CD8+ and CD4+ T cells, TEMRA cells were FACS-enriched. An amount of RNA that ranged from roughly 0.5 to 1 ug was reverse transcribed with random hexamers. Amplification of TCR beta CDR3 used immunoSEQ multiplex PCR across 54 Vbeta and 13 Jbeta. TCRdb fed the immunoSEQ multiplex PCR reads into MiXCR, producing one record per CDR3 protein. The table records about 110,000 distinct CDR3 sequences, roughly 95% of them present only once.

The chain joins TRBV29-1 to TRBJ1-1; D is ambiguous. The sequence was collected from a human donor in good health. The sample was CD4+ T cells from PBMCs. The CDR3 protein is CSADSKGSLNTEAFF. The CDR3, as DNA: TGCAGCGCCGATTCCAAGGGCAGCTTGAACACTGAAGCTTTCTTT.